The entry that follows covers one TCR beta chain sequence. Regarding time point: recipient sample about 28 days before transplant, after cytoreduction. The method was immunoSEQ multiplex PCR; TCRdb's version includes in-frame clones alone and lacks a portion of them. This sample has roughly 49,000 clones, with 65% to 90% found just once. The sample originates from a study of T cell clonotyping in hematopoietic cell transplantation. The length of the CDR3 is 12 residues. In germline, CDR1 is MDHEN, CDR2 SYDVKM. V was pared by 7 bases and J by 5 bases, with 12 bases between. The sequencing used peripheral blood mononuclear cells, collected before stem cell transplant. The receptor comes from a man in his fifties or sixties with biphenotypic leukemia. Some clones in this sample may be carry-over from other donors' samples. The chain uses TRBV28 and TRBJ2-7, with D possibly TRBD2 on 5 matching bases. The DNA for the CDR3 is TGTGCCAGCACGAGGGTAGGGAACGAGCAGTACTTC. This sequence encodes CASTRVGNEQYF. The whole variable domain, filled in from reference TRBV28 and TRBJ2-7, reads DVKVTQSSRYLVKRTGEKVFLECVQDMDHENMFWYRQDPGLGLRLIYFSYDVKMKEKGDIPEGYSVSREKKERFSLILESASTNQTSMYLCASTRVGNEQYFGPGTRLTVT.